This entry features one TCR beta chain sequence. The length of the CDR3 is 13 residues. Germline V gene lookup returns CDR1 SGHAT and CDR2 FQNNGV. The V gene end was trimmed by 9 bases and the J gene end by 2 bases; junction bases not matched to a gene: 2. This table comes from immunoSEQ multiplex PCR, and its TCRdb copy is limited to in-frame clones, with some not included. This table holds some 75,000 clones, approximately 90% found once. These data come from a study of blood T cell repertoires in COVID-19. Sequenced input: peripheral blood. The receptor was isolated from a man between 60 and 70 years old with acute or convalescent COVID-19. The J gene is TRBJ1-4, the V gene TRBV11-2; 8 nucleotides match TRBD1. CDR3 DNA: TGTGCCAGTGGGACAGGTACTAATGAAAAACTGTTTTTT. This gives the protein CASGTGTNEKLFF.